This T cell receptor (beta chain) is from a study of T cells after yellow fever vaccination. A single record per CDR3 protein comes from TCRdb applying MiXCR to the 5' RACE reads. The sample has over 10,000 distinct CDR3 sequences, approximately 4.9% seen once. V was pared by 7 bases and J by 7 bases, with 16 bases between. CDR1 and CDR2 (germline): LGHNA, YNFKEQ. This CDR3 contains 13 residues. This clonotype was observed many times. The sequencing here drew on PBMCs, either bulk or a sorted T-cell subset (CD4+, CD8+, memory, or dextramer-sorted; not recorded which), taken 45 days after the yellow fever booster vaccination. This receptor was obtained from a man aged 25 to 40 who received the YFV17D yellow fever vaccine. This rearrangement joins TRBV4-2 to TRBJ1-1; TRBD1 is a possible D gene (5 bases). CDR3 DNA: TGTGCCAGCAACTTCCTAGGGGAGGTTGAAGCTTTCTTT. As protein: CASNFLGEVEAFF.